Given below is one T cell receptor beta chain in context. The antigen is undetermined. The record originates from a study of cytomegalovirus exposure and HLA in healthy donors. The primer mix had 60 Vbeta and 13 Jbeta primers. Repertoires were generated with immunoSEQ multiplex PCR, while TCRdb's copy carries only in-frame clones and drops some. The sample has about 170,000 clones; approximately 84% are singletons. Whereas donors were nominally healthy upon sampling, unrecorded immune exposures were probable. Study-wide findings and caveats: While the bulk of TCR sequences proved rare, some public TCRs turned up in many donors.

The germline CDR1 and CDR2 sequences are GTSNPN and SVGIG (reference sequence). This CDR3 spans 14 amino acids. Unmatched junction bases numbered 6, after V lost 6 bases and J lost 2 bases. V usage is TRBV30 and J usage is TRBJ2-7, with 11 bases aligning to TRBD2. The receptor was derived from a woman aged 50 to 65 in good health and CMV-seropositive. The sequenced sample was PBMCs. CDR3 DNA sequence: TGTGCCTGTTCTCCGGGACTAGCGGCCTACGAGCAGTACTTC. Amino acids: CACSPGLAAYEQYF.